This passage covers 21 T cell receptor beta chains from one sample sequenced in a study of CD8 T cell repertoires and HIV-1 epitope variants. The antigens for these receptors are not known. The data were produced by immunoSEQ multiplex PCR, yet TCRdb's version contains in-frame clones alone and is incomplete. Of several thousand clones detected, less than 70% appear once; the ten largest clones hold just under 45%. The sequencing input was cultured CD8+ T cells derived from PBMCs. The source is a male donor with HIV.

This sequence joins TRBV19 and TRBJ2-5, with D tentatively TRBD1 or TRBD2 (5 bases each). The V gene lost 3 bases and the J gene lost 9 bases, with 17 bases spanning the gap. The CDR3 covers 14 residues. Germline values: CDR1 LNHDA, CDR2 SQIVND (reference sequence). The CDR3 DNA is TGTGCCAGTAGTATCCCGTCTATCGTGGGACCCCAGTACTTC. Protein product: CASSIPSIVGPQYF.

The V and J genes are TRBV4-2 and TRBJ1-5; D gene ambiguous. Trimming stripped 2 bases from V and 2 bases from J, with 7 bases between. Germline CDR1 LGHNA, CDR2 YNFKEQ. This CDR3 contains 14 residues. For the CDR3, the DNA is TGTGCCAGCAGCCAAACACCGGGCAATCAGCCCCAGCATTTT. It specifies CASSQTPGNQPQHF.

This chain links TRBV28 with TRBJ1-5, with D possibly matching TRBD1 (5 bases). From germline, CDR1 is MDHEN and CDR2 SYDVKM. Trimming took 4 bases from V and 0 from J, leaving 13 bases between them. This CDR3 region has 16 residues. The DNA for the CDR3 is TGTGCCAGCAGTTCCGCCCCAGGGATTAGCAATCAGCCCCAGCATTTT. It encodes CASSSAPGISNQPQHF.

This sequence joins TRBV28 and TRBJ2-3, with D unresolved. In germline, CDR1 is MDHEN, CDR2 SYDVKM. The CDR3 covers 15 residues. V lost 4 bases to trimming and J lost 0 bases, with 11 bases between them. The CDR3 region is CASSSSLTSTDTQYF. The DNA of the CDR3 is TGTGCCAGCAGTTCGAGCCTTACTAGCACAGATACGCAGTATTTT. Full variable domain (rest looked up from reference TRBV28 and TRBJ2-3): DVKVTQSSRYLVKRTGEKVFLECVQDMDHENMFWYRQDPGLGLRLIYFSYDVKMKEKGDIPEGYSVSREKKERFSLILESASTNQTSMYLCASSSSLTSTDTQYFGPGTRLTVL.

This clone came up a few times. The V and J genes are TRBV10-3 and TRBJ2-3, with 11 bases fitting TRBD2. The CDR3 loop spans 19 amino acids. Trimming removed 3 bases from V and 2 bases from J; junction bases left unmatched: 13. Germline assignment: CDR1 ENHRY and CDR2 SYGVKD. The CDR3 nucleotides are TGTGCCATCAGTGATCTCTTTAGCGGGAGGGAAGAATCCACAGATACGCAGTATTTT. It yields the protein CAISDLFSGREESTDTQYF.

This clone is categorized as medium-sized. The chain is built from TRBV7-2 and TRBJ2-3; no clear D. The CDR3 spans 14 residues. The V gene's germline CDR1 is SGHTA and CDR2 FQGNSA. The ends were cut back, 4 bases at V and 3 bases at J, with 11 bases in the middle. The CDR3 region has the DNA TGTGCCAGCAGCTCCGTACTGGCGACAGATACGCAGTATTTT. It encodes CASSSVLATDTQYF.

This clone was picked up a small number of times. The CDR3 DNA follows: TGTGCCAGCAGCGGTAGCTCCTACAATGAGCAGTTCTTC. Translated, it gives CASSGSSYNEQFF. The V call is TRBV5-4, the J call TRBJ2-1; no firm D call. Trimming shortened V by 4 bases and J by 0 bases, and 5 bases separated the two germline ends. Germline values: CDR1 SGHNT, CDR2 YYREEE (reference sequence). The CDR3 sequence is 13 residues long.

The chain links TRBV29-1 to TRBJ1-4; D is perhaps TRBD1 (5 bases). This CDR3 is built from 13 residues. Trimming took 4 bases from V and 8 from J, leaving 14 bases between them. Germline CDR1 and CDR2: SQVTM and ANQGSEA. The CDR3: CSVAGLEEEKLFF. For the CDR3, the DNA is TGCAGCGTTGCGGGGCTGGAGGAGGAAAAACTGTTTTTT.

The V gene is TRBV7-2, the J gene TRBJ2-3; TRBD2 matches at 7 bases. This CDR3 is 16 amino acids long. V was pared by 0 bases and J by 2 bases, with 5 bases of the junction left unmatched. The germline gives CDR1 SGHTA, CDR2 FQGNSA. The CDR3 DNA sequence: TGTGCCAGCAGCTTAGCCTCTAGCGGAACCACAGATACGCAGTATTTT. Protein product: CASSLASSGTTDTQYF.

This chain uses TRBV27 with TRBJ1-5; TRBD1 aligns across 7 bases. The CDR3 runs 14 residues. The germline CDR1 and CDR2 sequences are MNHEY and SMNVEV (reference sequence). J lost 2 bases, V lost 4 bases, and 2 bases had no gene match. The CDR3 region has the DNA TGTGCCAGCAGTTGGACAGGCGGCAATCAGCCCCAGCATTTT. As protein: CASSWTGGNQPQHF.

The gene calls are TRBV9 and TRBJ2-7, with a tentative D call TRBD2 (5 bases). Germline V gene data show CDR1 as SGDLS and CDR2 as YYNGEE. The CDR3 runs 13 residues. V was clipped by 0 bases and J by 6 bases, with 10 bases between them. Here the CDR3 reads CASSVDSSREQYF. The CDR3 DNA is TGTGCCAGCAGCGTAGATTCTAGCCGCGAGCAGTACTTC. The entire variable domain, with the rest obtained from reference TRBV9 and TRBJ2-7, is as follows: DSGVTQTPKHLITATGQRVTLRCSPRSGDLSVYWYQQSLDQGLQFLIQYYNGEERAKGNILERFSAQQFPDLHSELNLSSLELGDSALYFCASSVDSSREQYFGPGTRLTVT.

This clone has more than one count but fewer than ten. This chain connects TRBV6-1 to TRBJ2-7; D not resolved. The V gene lost 5 bases and the J gene lost 4 bases, with 9 bases spanning the gap. The CDR3 runs 12 residues. Per the germline V gene, CDR1 is MNHNS and CDR2 is SASEGT. DNA of the CDR3: TGTGCCAGCAGTCCGACTGATTACGAGCAGTACTTC. Translating gives CASSPTDYEQYF.

The chain is built from TRBV19 and TRBJ1-4; TRBD1 aligns across 8 bases. With V trimmed by 5 bases and J by 3 bases, 5 bases remained unmatched. CDR1 and CDR2 from the germline V gene are LNHDA and SQIVND (reference sequence). This CDR3 comprises 15 residues. DNA of the CDR3: TGTGCCAGTAGTCTGGGGACAGGAGCTAATGAAAAACTGTTTTTT. Its translation is CASSLGTGANEKLFF.

The rearrangement joins TRBV15 to TRBJ1-2; D is unclear. This CDR3 has 13 amino acids. CDR1 and CDR2 (germline): LNHNV, YYDKDF (reference sequence). V was pared by 5 bases and J by 8 bases, with 15 bases between. The CDR3 coding sequence is TGTGCCACCAGCCCACGATTGCTGGGCGGCTACACCTTC. Encoded protein: CATSPRLLGGYTF.

The chain recombines TRBV28 with TRBJ1-5; 7 bases map to TRBD1. This CDR3 has 15 amino acids. From germline, CDR1 is MDHEN and CDR2 SYDVKM. The CDR3 bases are TGTGCGGTTTCAGGGGGGGTGTCGGGCAATCAGCCCCAGCATTTT. Translation: CAVSGGVSGNQPQHF.

The J gene is TRBJ1-2, the V gene TRBV28; D is perhaps TRBD1 (5 bases). The CDR3 has 12 amino acids. V lost 11 bases, J lost 4 bases, and 14 bases lay in between. Germline V CDR1 and CDR2: MDHEN, SYDVKM. CDR3 nucleotide sequence: TGTGCCTGCCAAGGGCAGGGCTATGGCTACACCTTC. Translating gives CACQGQGYGYTF.

The chain combines TRBV28 with TRBJ2-1; D is tentatively TRBD1 or TRBD2 (5 bases each). Germline assignment: CDR1 MDHEN and CDR2 SYDVKM. The CDR3 is 16 amino acids. V lost 8 bases and J lost 6, with 23 bases in between. The DNA for the CDR3 is TGTGCCAGCTCCCTTAGGGCCCCGGGGCTAAGCAATGAGCAGTTCTTC. Translated, it gives CASSLRAPGLSNEQFF.

The chain employs TRBV27 and TRBJ1-4; D possibly corresponds to TRBD1 (6 bases). Trimming left V 3 bases short and J 6 bases short, with 11 bases between. This CDR3 spans 14 amino acids. Per the germline V gene, CDR1 is MNHEY and CDR2 is SMNVEV (reference sequence). This CDR3 is CASSFSGADEKLFF. CDR3 nucleotides: TGTGCCAGCAGTTTCTCAGGGGCCGATGAAAAACTGTTTTTT.

This clone was detected only once. This sequence joins TRBV29-1 and TRBJ2-7, with D perhaps TRBD1 (6 bases). Trimming removed 1 base from V and 3 bases from J, with 13 bases in between. The CDR3 consists of 14 residues. The germline CDR1 and CDR2 sequences are SQVTM and ANQGSEA. The CDR3 DNA reads TGCAGCGTTGAAGGCCCCGGACAGAGCTACGAGCAGTACTTC. This translates into CSVEGPGQSYEQYF.

CDR3 loop: CASSLSESNQPQHF. CDR3 sequence (DNA): TGTGCCAGCAGTTTATCGGAAAGCAATCAGCCCCAGCATTTT. The chain is built from TRBV27 and TRBJ1-5; the D is unclear. This CDR3 region has 14 residues. V gave up 0 bases and J gave up 1 base, with 4 bases separating them. From germline, CDR1 is MNHEY and CDR2 SMNVEV (reference sequence).

V is TRBV12-5 and J is TRBJ1-1, with TRBD1 matching over 8 bases. The CDR3 totals 14 residues. V was clipped by 3 bases and J by 6 bases; unmatched bases: 6. Germline V gene lookup returns CDR1 LGHNT and CDR2 FRNRAP. For the CDR3, the DNA is TGTGCTAGTGGTTTAGGGACAGGTCGGGCTGAAGCTTTCTTT. Translation: CASGLGTGRAEAFF.